The 4 T cell receptor beta chains below all came from one sample that was sequenced in a study of technical replicates of blood from several donors (dated by TCRdb to about 2017). To prepare the library, the immunoSEQ multiplex PCR assay was applied. TCRdb retrieved this table from immuneACCESS and kept in-frame rearrangements only. Not all clones are present; in checked studies, unresolved V genes account for under half, and no reason is known for the remainder. The sample table lists tens of thousands of clones, about 88% of them with a count of one. The ten largest make up 4.5% to 5.5% of the sample. What was sequenced was PBMCs. These receptors came from a human donor in good health. Some clones in this sample may be carry-over from other donors' samples.

The J gene is TRBJ1-5, the V gene TRBV6-1; D not certain. The germline gives CDR1 MNHNS, CDR2 SASEGT. Deletions cut 2 bases from V and 2 bases from J, with 10 bases between. This CDR3 comprises 15 residues. CDR3: CASSEPGRGNQPQHF. CDR3 nucleotide sequence: TGTGCCAGCAGTGAACCGGGTCGGGGCAATCAGCCCCAGCATTTT.

V is TRBV4-3 and J is TRBJ1-3, with 12 bases identical to TRBD1. This CDR3 is built from 16 residues. The ends lost 4 bases at V and 3 bases at J; junction bases unmatched: 4. Germline CDR1 is LGHNA and CDR2 is YSLEER. CDR3 bases: TGCGCCAGCAGCCCCCGGGACAGGGGGCATGGAAACACCATATATTTT. Amino acids: CASSPRDRGHGNTIYF.

CDR3: CASSRDRGKQETQYF. CDR3 DNA: TGCGCCAGCAGCCGGGACAGGGGAAAACAAGAGACCCAGTACTTC. The chain uses TRBV4-3 and TRBJ2-5; TRBD1 matches at 10 bases. This CDR3 contains 15 residues. Per the germline V gene, CDR1 is LGHNA and CDR2 is YSLEER. J was trimmed by 2 bases and V by 4 bases; bases with no gene match: 4.

The gene calls are TRBV30 and TRBJ2-3, with no clear D. This CDR3 contains 13 residues. Per germline, CDR1 GTSNPN and CDR2 SVGIG (reference sequence). The V gene lost 2 bases and the J gene lost 5 bases, with 11 bases spanning the gap. CDR3 in DNA: TGTGCCTGGAGTCAAGCCTCGGTAGATACGCAGTATTTT. Its translation is CAWSQASVDTQYF. Full variable domain (rest looked up from reference TRBV30 and TRBJ2-3): SQTIHQWPATLVQPVGSPLSLECTVEGTSNPNLYWYRQAAGRGLQLLFYSVGIGQISSEVPQNLSASRPQDRQFILSSKKLLLSDSGFYLCAWSQASVDTQYFGPGTRLTVL.